This T cell receptor (beta chain) was retrieved from a study of shared clonotypes between healthy human individuals. The germline CDR1 and CDR2 sequences are MNHNS and SASEGT. The CDR3 extends over 12 amino acids. Trimming removed 6 bases from V and 1 base from J, with 3 bases in between. A deep-level run was used for the assay. Assay used: immunoSEQ multiplex PCR; TCRdb lists only in-frame clones, some missing. This sample carries roughly 2.2 million clones, 85% to 95% of them seen once, and the ten largest clones take approximately 0.4%. This sequence was found in a man between 18 and 35 years old in good health. Some clones in this sample may be carry-over from other donors' samples. The V call is TRBV6-1, the J call TRBJ2-2; no clear D gene. The sequenced material came from naive CD4+ T cells from PBMCs. Sample subset: CD45RA+ positively selected. The CDR3 spells CASRENTGELFF. The CDR3, as DNA: TGTGCCAGCAGGGAGAACACCGGGGAGCTGTTTTTT.